This entry concerns a single T cell receptor (beta chain). TCRdb independently ran MiXCR on the 5' RACE reads; one entry per CDR3 protein. Altogether a few hundred thousand distinct CDR3 sequences are present, 20% being singletons, with the ten largest covering roughly 14%. The data were obtained in a study of CD8 T cells in ankylosing spondylitis. The CDR3 is 16 amino acids. With V trimmed by 0 bases and J by 2 bases, 5 bases remained unmatched. Germline values: CDR1 SGHRS, CDR2 YFSETQ. This chain links TRBV5-1 with TRBJ2-3, with TRBD2 identical over 8 bases. What was sequenced was blood, either unsorted or a sorted T cell fraction (not recorded which). This TCR derives from a male donor with ankylosing spondylitis or in good health (not recorded which). CDR3: CASSLVSGEITDTQYF. CDR3 DNA: TGCGCCAGCAGCTTGGTTAGCGGGGAAATCACAGATACGCAGTATTTT.